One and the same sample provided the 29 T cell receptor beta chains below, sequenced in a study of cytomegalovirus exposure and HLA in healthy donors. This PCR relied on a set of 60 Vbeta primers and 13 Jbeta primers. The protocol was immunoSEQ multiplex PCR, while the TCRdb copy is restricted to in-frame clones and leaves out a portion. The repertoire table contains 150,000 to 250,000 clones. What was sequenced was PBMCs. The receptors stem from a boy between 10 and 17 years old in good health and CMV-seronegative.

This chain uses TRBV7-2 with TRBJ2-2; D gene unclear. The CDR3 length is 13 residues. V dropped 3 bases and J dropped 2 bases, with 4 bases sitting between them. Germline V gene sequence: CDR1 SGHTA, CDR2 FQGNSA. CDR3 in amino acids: CASSLYNTGELFF. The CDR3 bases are TGTGCCAGCAGCTTGTATAACACCGGGGAGCTGTTTTTT.

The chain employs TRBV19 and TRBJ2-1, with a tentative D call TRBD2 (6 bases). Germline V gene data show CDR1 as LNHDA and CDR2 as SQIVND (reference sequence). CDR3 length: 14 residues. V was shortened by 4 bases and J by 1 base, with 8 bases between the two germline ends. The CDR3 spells CASSTGESYNEQFF. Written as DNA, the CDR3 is TGTGCCAGTAGTACGGGGGAATCCTACAATGAGCAGTTCTTC.

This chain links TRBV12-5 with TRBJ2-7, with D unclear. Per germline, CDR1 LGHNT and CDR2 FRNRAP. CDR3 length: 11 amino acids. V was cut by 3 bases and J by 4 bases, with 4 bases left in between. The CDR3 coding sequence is TGTGCTAGTGGTTTCCTATACGAGCAGTACTTC. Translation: CASGFLYEQYF.

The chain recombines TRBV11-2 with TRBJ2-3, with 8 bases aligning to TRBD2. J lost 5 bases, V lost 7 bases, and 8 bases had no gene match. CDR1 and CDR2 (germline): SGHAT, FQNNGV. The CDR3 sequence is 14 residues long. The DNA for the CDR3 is TGTGCCAGCACTTCATTGGCGGGGGGAGATACGCAGTATTTT. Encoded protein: CASTSLAGGDTQYF.

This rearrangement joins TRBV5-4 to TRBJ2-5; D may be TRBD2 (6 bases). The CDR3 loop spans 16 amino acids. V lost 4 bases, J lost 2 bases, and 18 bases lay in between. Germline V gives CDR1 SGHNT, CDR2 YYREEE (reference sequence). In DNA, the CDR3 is TGTGCCAGCAGCCTCCTGACGGCGGGACGGCAAGAGACCCAGTACTTC. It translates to CASSLLTAGRQETQYF.

CDR3 amino acids: CASSYQAGSKGYTF. In DNA, the CDR3 is TGTGCCAGCAGTTACCAAGCGGGATCAAAAGGCTACACCTTC. The chain couples TRBV6-5 to TRBJ1-2; D gene uncertain. V was shortened by 2 bases and J by 8 bases, with 15 bases between the two germline ends. Germline CDR1 MNHEY, CDR2 SVGAGI. The CDR3 has 14 residues.

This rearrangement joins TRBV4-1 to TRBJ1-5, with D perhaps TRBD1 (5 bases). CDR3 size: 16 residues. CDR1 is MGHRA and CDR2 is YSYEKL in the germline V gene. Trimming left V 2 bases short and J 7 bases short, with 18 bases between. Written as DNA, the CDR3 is TGCGCCAGCAGCCAACCCGTGACCGGGGGGAGACAGCCCCAGCATTTT. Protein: CASSQPVTGGRQPQHF.

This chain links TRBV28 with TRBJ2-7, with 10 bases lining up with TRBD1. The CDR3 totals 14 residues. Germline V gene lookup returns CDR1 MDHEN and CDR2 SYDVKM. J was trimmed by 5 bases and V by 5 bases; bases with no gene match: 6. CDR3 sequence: CASSPGTGDHEQYF. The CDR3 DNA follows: TGTGCCAGCAGTCCCGGGACAGGGGACCACGAGCAGTACTTC.

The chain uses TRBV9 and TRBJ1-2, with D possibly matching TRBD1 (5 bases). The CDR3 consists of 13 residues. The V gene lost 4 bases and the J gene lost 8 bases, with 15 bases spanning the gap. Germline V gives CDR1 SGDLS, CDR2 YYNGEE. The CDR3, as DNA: TGTGCCAGCAGCCCCGGGGGGAGCGAAGGCTACACCTTC. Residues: CASSPGGSEGYTF.

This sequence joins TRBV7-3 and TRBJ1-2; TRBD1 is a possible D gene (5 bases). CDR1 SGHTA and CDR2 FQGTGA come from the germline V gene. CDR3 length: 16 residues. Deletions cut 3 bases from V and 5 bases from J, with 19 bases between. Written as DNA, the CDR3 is TGTGCCAGCAGCTTCACCGGGGGTCCCAATCCTTATGGCTACACCTTC. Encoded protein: CASSFTGGPNPYGYTF.

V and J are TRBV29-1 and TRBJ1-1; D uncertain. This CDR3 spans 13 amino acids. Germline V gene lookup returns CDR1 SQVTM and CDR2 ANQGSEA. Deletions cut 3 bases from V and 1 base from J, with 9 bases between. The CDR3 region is CSVEYQANTEAFF. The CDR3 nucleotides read TGCAGCGTTGAGTATCAGGCGAACACTGAAGCTTTCTTT.

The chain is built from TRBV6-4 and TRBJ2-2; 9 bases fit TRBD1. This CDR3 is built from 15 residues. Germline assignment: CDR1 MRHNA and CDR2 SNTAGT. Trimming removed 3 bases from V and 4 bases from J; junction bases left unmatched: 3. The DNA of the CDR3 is TGTGCCAGCAGTGAGAACAGGGGGCCCACCGGGGAGCTGTTTTTT. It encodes CASSENRGPTGELFF.

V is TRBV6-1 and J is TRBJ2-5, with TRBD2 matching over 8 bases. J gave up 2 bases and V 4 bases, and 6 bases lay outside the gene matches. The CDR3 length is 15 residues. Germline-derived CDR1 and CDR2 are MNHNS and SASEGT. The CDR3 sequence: CASSVERGKQETQYF. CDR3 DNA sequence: TGTGCCAGCAGTGTGGAGCGGGGGAAACAAGAGACCCAGTACTTC.

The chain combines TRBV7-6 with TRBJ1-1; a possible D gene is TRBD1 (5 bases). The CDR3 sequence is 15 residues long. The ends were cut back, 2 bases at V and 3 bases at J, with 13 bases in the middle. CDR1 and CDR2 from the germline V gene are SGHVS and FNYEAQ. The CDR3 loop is CASSLIRGGDTEAFF. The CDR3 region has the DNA TGTGCCAGCAGCTTAATTAGGGGCGGAGACACTGAAGCTTTCTTT.

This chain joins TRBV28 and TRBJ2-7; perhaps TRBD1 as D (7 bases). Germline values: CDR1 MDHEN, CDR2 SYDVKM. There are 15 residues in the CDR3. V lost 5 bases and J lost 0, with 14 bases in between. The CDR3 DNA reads TGTGCCAGCAGTACCGTCAGGGGGGTCTCCTACGAGCAGTACTTC. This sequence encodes CASSTVRGVSYEQYF. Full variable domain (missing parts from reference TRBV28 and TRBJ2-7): DVKVTQSSRYLVKRTGEKVFLECVQDMDHENMFWYRQDPGLGLRLIYFSYDVKMKEKGDIPEGYSVSREKKERFSLILESASTNQTSMYLCASSTVRGVSYEQYFGPGTRLTVT.

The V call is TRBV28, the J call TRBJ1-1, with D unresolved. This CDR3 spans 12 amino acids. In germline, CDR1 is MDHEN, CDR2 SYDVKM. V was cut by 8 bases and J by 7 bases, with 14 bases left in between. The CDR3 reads CASWAETLEAFF. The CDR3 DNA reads TGTGCCAGCTGGGCTGAGACACTTGAAGCTTTCTTT. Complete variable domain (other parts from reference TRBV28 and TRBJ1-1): DVKVTQSSRYLVKRTGEKVFLECVQDMDHENMFWYRQDPGLGLRLIYFSYDVKMKEKGDIPEGYSVSREKKERFSLILESASTNQTSMYLCASWAETLEAFFGQGTRLTVV.

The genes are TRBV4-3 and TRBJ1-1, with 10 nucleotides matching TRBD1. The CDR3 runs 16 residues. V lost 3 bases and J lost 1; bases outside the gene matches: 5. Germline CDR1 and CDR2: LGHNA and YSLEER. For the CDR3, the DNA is TGCGCCAGCAGCCAGGACCGGGACAGGGGGAACACTGAAGCTTTCTTT. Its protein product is CASSQDRDRGNTEAFF.

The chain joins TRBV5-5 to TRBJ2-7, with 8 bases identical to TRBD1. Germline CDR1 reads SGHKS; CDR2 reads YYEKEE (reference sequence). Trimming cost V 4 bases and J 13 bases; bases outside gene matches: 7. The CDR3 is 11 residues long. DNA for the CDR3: TGTGCCAGCAGCCAGGGACAGGAGCCTTACTTC. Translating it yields CASSQGQEPYF.

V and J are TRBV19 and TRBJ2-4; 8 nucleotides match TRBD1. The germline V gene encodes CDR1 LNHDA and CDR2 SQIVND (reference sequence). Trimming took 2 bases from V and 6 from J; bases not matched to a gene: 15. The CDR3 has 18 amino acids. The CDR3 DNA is TGTGCCAGTAGTATATCGACCAGGGGGCAACAAATTGGAAACATTCAGTACTTC. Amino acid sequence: CASSISTRGQQIGNIQYF.

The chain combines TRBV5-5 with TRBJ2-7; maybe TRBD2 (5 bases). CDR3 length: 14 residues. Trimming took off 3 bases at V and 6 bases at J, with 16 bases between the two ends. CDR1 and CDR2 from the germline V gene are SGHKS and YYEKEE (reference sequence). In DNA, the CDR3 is TGTGCCAGCAGCTACCTTCGGGTCGGACTCGAGCAGTACTTC. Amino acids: CASSYLRVGLEQYF. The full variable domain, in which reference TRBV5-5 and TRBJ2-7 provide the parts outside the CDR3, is DAGVTQSPTHLIKTRGQQVTLRCSPISGHKSVSWYQQVLGQGPQFIFQYYEKEERGRGNFPDRFSARQFPNYSSELNVNALLLGDSALYLCASSYLRVGLEQYFGPGTRLTVT.

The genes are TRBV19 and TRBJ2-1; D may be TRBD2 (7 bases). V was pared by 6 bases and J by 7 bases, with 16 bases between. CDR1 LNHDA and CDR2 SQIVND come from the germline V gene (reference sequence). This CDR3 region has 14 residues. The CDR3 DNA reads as TGTGCCAGTAGAAGGGGGGGGGCCGGAAATGAGCAGTTCTTC. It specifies CASRRGGAGNEQFF.

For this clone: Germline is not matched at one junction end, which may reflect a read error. For the CDR3, the DNA is TGTGCCGGGAGTCCCCCCGGGGACACCGGGGAGCTGTTTTTT. It translates to CAGSPPGDTGELFF. The chain is built from TRBV30 and TRBJ2-2; D might be TRBD2 (5 bases). CDR3 length equals 14 residues. Per germline, CDR1 GTSNPN and CDR2 SVGIG (reference sequence).

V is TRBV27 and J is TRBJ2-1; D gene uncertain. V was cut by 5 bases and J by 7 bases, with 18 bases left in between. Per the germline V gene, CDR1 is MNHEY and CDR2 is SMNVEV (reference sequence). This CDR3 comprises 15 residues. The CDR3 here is CASSPTRGGWNEQFF. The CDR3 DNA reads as TGTGCCAGCAGTCCGACTCGAGGTGGGTGGAATGAGCAGTTCTTC.

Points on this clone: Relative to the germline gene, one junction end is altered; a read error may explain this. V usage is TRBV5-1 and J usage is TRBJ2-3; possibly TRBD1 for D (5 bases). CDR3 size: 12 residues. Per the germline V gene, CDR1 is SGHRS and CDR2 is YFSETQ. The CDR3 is CASSLSTGTQYF. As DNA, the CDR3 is TGCGCCAGCAGCTTAAGCACAGGTACGCAGTATTTT.

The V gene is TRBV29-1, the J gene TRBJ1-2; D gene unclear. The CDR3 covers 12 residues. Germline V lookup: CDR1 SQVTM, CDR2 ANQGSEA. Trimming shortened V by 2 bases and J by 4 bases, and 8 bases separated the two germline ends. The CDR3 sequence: CSVESSFYGYTF. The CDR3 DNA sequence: TGCAGCGTTGAATCCTCGTTCTATGGCTACACCTTC.

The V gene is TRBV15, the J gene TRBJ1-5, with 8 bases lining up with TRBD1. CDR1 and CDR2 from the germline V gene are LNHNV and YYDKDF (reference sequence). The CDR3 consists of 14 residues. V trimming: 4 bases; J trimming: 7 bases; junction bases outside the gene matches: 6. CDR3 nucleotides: TGTGCCACCAGCATAGACAGGGGCGGCCAGCCCCAGCATTTT. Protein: CATSIDRGGQPQHF.

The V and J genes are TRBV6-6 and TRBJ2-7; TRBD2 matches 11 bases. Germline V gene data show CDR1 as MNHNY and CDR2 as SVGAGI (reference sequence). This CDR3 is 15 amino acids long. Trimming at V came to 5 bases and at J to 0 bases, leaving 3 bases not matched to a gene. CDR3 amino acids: CASSITSGGSYEQYF. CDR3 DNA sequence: TGTGCCAGCAGTATAACTAGCGGGGGCTCCTACGAGCAGTACTTC.

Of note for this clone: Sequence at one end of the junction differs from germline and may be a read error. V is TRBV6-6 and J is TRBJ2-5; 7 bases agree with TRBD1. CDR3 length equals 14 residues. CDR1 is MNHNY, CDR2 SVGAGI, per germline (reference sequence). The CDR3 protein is CASSSGQDTIGGDF. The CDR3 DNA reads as TGTGCCAGCAGCTCAGGACAGGACACGATCGGAGGAGACTTC.

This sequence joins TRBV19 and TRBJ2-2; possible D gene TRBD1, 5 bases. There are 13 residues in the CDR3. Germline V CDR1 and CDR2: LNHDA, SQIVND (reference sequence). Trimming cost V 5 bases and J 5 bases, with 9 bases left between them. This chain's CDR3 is CASSQGGTGELFF. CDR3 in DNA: TGTGCCAGTAGTCAGGGTGGGACCGGGGAGCTGTTTTTT.